This TCR beta chain was sequenced in a study of resident and recirculating memory T cells in vitiligo. About the research overall: Each patient gave two lesional and two nonlesional epidermal shave biopsies, plus PBMCs. Findings and caveats of the study: Sequences differed between biopsy sites and patients, suggesting private specificity.

Some clones are missing from TCRdb's copy, which holds only in-frame ones; the method was immunoSEQ multiplex PCR. The table has 70,000 to 85,000 clones, roughly 92% seen once. Stable vitiligo meant no lesion change over the previous 6 months. Patients who had received treatment within the previous three months were excluded. A note on this clone: Its specificity is unknown.

The CDR3 length is 17 residues. CDR1 is SEHNR, CDR2 FQNEAQ, per germline (reference sequence). V was trimmed by 2 bases and J by 0 bases, leaving 13 bases between them. This receptor was obtained from a male donor with vitiligo. The rearrangement links TRBV7-9 to TRBJ1-4, with D possibly matching TRBD1 (5 bases). The sample comprised blood. The CDR3 sequence: CASSLRARAATNEKLFF. Here the CDR3 DNA reads TGTGCCAGCAGCTTACGCGCCAGGGCTGCAACTAATGAAAAACTGTTTTTT.